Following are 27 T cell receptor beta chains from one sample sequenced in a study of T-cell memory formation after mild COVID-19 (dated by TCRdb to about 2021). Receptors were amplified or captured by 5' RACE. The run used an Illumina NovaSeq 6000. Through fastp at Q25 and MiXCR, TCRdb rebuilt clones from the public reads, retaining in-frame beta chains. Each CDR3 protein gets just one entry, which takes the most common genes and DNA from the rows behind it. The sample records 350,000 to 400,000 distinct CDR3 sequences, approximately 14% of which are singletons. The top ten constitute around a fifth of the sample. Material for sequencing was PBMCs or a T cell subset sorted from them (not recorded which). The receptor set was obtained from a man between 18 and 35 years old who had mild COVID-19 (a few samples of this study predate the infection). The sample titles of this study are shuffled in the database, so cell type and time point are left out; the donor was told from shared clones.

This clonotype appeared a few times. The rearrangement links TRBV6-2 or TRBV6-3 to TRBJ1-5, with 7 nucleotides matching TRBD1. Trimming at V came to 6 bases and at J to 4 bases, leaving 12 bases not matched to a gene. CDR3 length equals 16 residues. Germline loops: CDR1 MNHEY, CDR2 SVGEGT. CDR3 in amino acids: CASSTRRGQGNQPQHF. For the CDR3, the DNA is TGTGCCAGCAGCACCCGGAGGGGGCAGGGTAATCAGCCCCAGCATTTT.

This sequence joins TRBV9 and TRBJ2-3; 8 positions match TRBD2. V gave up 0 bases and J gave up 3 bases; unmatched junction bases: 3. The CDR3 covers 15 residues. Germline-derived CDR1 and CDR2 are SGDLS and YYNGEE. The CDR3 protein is CASSVVSGETDTQYF. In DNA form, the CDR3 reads TGTGCCAGCAGCGTAGTTAGCGGGGAGACAGATACGCAGTATTTT.

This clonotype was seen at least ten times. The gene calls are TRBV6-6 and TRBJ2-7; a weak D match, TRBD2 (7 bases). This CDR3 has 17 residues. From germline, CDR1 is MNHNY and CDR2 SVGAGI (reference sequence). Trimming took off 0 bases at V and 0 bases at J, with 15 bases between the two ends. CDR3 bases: TGTGCCAGCAGTTACTCGTCGCGGGGGCCACTCTCCTACGAGCAGTACGTC. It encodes CASSYSSRGPLSYEQYV.

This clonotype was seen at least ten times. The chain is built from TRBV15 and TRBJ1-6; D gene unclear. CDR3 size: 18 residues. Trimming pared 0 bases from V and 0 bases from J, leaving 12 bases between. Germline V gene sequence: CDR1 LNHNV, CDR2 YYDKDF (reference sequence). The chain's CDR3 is CATSRESPIRSYNSPLHF. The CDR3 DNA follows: TGTGCCACCAGCAGAGAATCACCGATCCGCTCCTATAATTCACCCCTCCACTTT.

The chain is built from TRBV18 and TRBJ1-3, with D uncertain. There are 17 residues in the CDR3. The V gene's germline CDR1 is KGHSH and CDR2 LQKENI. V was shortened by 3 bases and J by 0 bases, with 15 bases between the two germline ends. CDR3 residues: CASSPTGSRSSGNTIYF. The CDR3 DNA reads TGTGCCAGCTCACCCACCGGGTCAAGGAGCTCTGGAAACACCATATATTTT.

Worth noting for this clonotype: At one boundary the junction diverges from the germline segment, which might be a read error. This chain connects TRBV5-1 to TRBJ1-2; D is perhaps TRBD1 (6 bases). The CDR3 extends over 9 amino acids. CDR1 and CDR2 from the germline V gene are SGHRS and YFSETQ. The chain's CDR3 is CASNLQGAF. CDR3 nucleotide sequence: TGCGCCAGCAACCTACAGGGTGCCTTC.

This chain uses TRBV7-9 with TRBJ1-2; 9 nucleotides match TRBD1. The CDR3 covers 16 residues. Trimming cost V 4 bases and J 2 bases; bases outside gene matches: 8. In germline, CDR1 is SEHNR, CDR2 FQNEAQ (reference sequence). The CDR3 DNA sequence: TGTGCCAGCAGCTCGACTCCGGGACAGGGCAACTATGGCTACACCTTC. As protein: CASSSTPGQGNYGYTF. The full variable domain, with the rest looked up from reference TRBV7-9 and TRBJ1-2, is DTGVSQNPRHKITKRGQNVTFRCDPISEHNRLYWYRQTLGQGPEFLTYFQNEAQLEKSRLLSDRFSAERPKGSFSTLEIQRTEQGDSAMYLCASSSTPGQGNYGYTFGSGTRLTVV.

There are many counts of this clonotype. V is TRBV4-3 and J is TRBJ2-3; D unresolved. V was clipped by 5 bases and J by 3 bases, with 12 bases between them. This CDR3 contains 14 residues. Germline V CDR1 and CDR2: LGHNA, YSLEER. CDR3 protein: CASSLRTATDTQYF. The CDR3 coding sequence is TGCGCCAGCAGCTTAAGGACGGCGACAGATACGCAGTATTTT.

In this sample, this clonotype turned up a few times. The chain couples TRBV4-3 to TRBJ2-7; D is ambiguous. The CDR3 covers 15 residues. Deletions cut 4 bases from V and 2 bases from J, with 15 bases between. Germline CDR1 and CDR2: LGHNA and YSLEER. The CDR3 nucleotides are TGCGCCAGCAGCCCGAGACCCGATCGACCCTACGAGCAGTACTTC. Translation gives CASSPRPDRPYEQYF.

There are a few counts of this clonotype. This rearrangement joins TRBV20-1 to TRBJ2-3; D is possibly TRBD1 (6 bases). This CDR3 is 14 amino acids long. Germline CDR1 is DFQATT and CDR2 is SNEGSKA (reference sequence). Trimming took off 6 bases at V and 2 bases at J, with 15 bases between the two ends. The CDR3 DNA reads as TGCAGTGCGCCCGGACAGCCTGCCACAGATACGCAGTATTTT. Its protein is CSAPGQPATDTQYF.

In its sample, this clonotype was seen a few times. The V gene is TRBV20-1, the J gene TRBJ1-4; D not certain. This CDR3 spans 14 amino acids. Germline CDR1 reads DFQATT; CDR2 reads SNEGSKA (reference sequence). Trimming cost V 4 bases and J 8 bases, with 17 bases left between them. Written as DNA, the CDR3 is TGCAGTGCTACCGCCGGGCCATTTAGGGAAAAACTGTTTTTT. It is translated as CSATAGPFREKLFF.

The CDR3 reads CASSQGGGSLTGELFF. The CDR3 coding sequence is TGCGCCAGCAGCCAAGGCGGGGGGTCCCTCACCGGGGAGCTGTTTTTT. V is TRBV4-3 and J is TRBJ2-2, with 8 positions matching TRBD2. This CDR3 spans 16 amino acids. The V and J ends lost 1 base and 4 bases, in that order; junction bases with no gene match: 5. Germline V gene sequence: CDR1 LGHNA, CDR2 YSLEER.

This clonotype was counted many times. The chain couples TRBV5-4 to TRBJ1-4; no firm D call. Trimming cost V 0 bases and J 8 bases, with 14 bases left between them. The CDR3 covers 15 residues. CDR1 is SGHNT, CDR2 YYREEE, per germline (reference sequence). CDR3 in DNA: TGTGCCAGCAGCTTGGACAACCTCGGCGGGGAAAAACTGTTTTTT. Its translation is CASSLDNLGGEKLFF.

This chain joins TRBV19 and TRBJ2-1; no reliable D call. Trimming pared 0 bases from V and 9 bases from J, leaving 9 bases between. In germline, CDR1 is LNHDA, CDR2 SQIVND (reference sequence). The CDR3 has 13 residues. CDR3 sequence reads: CASSIDLAIEQFF. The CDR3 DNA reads TGTGCCAGTAGTATAGATCTGGCCATTGAGCAGTTCTTC.

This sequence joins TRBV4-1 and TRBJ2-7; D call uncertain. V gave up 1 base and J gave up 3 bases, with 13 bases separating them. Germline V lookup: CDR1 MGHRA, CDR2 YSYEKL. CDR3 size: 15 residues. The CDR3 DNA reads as TGCGCCAGCAGCCAAGTTAGCCAGTCTTTCTACGAGCAGTACTTC. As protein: CASSQVSQSFYEQYF.

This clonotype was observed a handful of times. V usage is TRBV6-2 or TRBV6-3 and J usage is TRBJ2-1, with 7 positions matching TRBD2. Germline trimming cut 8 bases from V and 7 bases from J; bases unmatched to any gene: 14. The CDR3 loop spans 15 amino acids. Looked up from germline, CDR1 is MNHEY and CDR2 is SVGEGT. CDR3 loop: CASRQGGAEWNEQFF. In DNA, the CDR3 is TGTGCCAGCCGCCAGGGAGGGGCCGAGTGGAATGAGCAGTTCTTC.

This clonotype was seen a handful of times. The CDR3 region is CASSPRTPPLGQYF. CDR3 coding DNA: TGTGCCAGCAGCCCCCGGACCCCCCCTTTAGGGCAGTACTTC. The chain recombines TRBV7-9 with TRBJ2-7; D ambiguous. CDR1 SEHNR and CDR2 FQNEAQ come from the germline V gene (reference sequence). V was clipped by 5 bases and J by 9 bases, with 20 bases between them. The length of the CDR3 is 14 residues.

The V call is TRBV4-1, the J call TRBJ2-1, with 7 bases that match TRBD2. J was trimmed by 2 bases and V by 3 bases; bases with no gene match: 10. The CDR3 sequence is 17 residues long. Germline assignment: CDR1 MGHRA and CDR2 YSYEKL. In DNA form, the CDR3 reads TGCGCCAGCAGCCAGACTTTCATGGGGGGGACCTACAATGAGCAGTTCTTC. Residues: CASSQTFMGGTYNEQFF.

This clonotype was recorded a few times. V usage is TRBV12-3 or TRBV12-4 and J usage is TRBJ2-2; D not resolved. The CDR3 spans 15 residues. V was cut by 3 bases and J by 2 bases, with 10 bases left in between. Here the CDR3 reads CASSFREPNTGELFF. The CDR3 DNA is TGTGCCAGCAGTTTCAGAGAGCCCAACACCGGGGAGCTGTTTTTT.

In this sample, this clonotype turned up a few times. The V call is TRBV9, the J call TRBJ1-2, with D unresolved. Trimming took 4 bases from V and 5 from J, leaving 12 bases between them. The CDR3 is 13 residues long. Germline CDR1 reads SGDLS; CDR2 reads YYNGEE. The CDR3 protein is CASSSPGDYGYTF. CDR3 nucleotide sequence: TGTGCCAGCAGCTCTCCAGGCGATTATGGCTACACCTTC. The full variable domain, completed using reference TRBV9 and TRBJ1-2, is DSGVTQTPKHLITATGQRVTLRCSPRSGDLSVYWYQQSLDQGLQFLIQYYNGEERAKGNILERFSAQQFPDLHSELNLSSLELGDSALYFCASSSPGDYGYTFGSGTRLTVV.

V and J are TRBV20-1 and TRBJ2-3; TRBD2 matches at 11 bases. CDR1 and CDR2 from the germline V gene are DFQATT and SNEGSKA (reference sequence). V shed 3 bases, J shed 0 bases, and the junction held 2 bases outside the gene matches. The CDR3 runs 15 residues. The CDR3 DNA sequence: TGCAGTGCTAGGGGACTAGCGGTTAGCACAGATACGCAGTATTTT. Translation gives CSARGLAVSTDTQYF.

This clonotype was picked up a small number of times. The CDR3 sequence: CASSPFANTEAFF. The CDR3 DNA sequence: TGTGCCAGCAGCCCCTTTGCCAACACTGAAGCTTTCTTT. The chain recombines TRBV5-5 with TRBJ1-1; D is unresolved. Germline lookup yields CDR1 SGHKS and CDR2 YYEKEE (reference sequence). The length of the CDR3 is 13 residues. V was pared by 4 bases and J by 2 bases, with 9 bases between.

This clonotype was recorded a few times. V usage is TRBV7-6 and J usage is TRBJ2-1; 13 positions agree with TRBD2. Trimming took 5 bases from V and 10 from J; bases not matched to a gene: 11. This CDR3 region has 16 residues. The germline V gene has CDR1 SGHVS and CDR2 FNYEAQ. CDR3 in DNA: TGTGCCAGCAGCCCAACTAGCGGGGGGGCCAGAGGGGAGCAGTTCTTC. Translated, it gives CASSPTSGGARGEQFF. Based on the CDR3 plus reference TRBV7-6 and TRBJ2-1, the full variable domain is GAGVSQSPRYKVTKRGQDVALRCDPISGHVSLYWYRQALGQGPEFLTYFNYEAQQDKSGLPNDRFSAERPEGSISTLTIQRTEQRDSAMYRCASSPTSGGARGEQFFGPGTRLTVL.

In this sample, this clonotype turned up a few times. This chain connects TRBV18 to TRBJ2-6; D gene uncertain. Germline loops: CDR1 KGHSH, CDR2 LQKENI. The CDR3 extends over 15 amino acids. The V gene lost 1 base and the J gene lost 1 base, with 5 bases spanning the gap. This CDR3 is CASSPQESGANVLTF. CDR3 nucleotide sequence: TGTGCCAGCTCACCACAAGAATCTGGGGCCAACGTCCTGACTTTC.

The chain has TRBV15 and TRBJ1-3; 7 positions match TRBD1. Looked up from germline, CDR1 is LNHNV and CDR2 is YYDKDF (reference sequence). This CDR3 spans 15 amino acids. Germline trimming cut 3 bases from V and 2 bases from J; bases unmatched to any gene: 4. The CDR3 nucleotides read TGTGCCACCAGCAGGGACAGGTCCGCTGGAAACACCATATATTTT. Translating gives CATSRDRSAGNTIYF.

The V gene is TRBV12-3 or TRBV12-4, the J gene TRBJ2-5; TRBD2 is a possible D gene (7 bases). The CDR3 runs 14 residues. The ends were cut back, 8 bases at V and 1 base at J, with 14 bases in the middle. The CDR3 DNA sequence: TGTGCCAGCCTCCCGGGGGGCCCCCAAGAGACCCAGTACTTC. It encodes CASLPGGPQETQYF.

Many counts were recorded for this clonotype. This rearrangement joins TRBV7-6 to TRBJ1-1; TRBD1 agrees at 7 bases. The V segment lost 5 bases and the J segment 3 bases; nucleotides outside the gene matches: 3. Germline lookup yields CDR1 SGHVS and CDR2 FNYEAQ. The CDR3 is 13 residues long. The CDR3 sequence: CASSKTGYTEAFF. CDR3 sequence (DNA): TGTGCCAGCAGCAAGACAGGGTACACTGAAGCTTTCTTT. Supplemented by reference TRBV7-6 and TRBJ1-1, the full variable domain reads GAGVSQSPRYKVTKRGQDVALRCDPISGHVSLYWYRQALGQGPEFLTYFNYEAQQDKSGLPNDRFSAERPEGSISTLTIQRTEQRDSAMYRCASSKTGYTEAFFGQGTRLTVV.